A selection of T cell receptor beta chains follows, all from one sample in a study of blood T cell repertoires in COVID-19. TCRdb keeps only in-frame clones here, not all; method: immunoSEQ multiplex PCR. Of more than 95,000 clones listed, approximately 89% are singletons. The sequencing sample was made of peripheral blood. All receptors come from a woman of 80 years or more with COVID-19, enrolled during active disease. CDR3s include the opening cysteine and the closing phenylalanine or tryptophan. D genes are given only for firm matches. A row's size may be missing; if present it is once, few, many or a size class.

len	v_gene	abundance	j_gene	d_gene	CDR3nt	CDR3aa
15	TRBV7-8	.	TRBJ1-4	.	TGTGCCAGCAGCCCCCACAGGGCTACTAATGAAAAACTGTTTTTT	CASSPHRATNEKLFF
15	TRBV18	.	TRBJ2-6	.	TGTGCCAGCTTCAAACAGGGATCAGGGGCCAACGTCCTGACTTTC	CASFKQGSGANVLTF
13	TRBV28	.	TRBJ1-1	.	TGTGCCAGCAGAGGACACATGAACACTGAAGCTTTCTTT	CASRGHMNTEAFF
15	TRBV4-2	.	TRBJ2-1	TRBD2	TGTGCCAGCAGCCATGGACTAGCGGATTACAATGAGCAGTTCTTC	CASSHGLADYNEQFF
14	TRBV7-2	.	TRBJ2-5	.	TGTGCCAGCAGCTTAGGACCGGGATTACGGACCCAGTACTTC	CASSLGPGLRTQYF
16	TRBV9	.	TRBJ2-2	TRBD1	TGTGCCAGCAGCGAGTCTCCCAGGGGGTACGCCGGGGAGCTGTTTTTT	CASSESPRGYAGELFF
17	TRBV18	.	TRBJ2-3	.	TGTGCCAGCTCACCACTTGTAGGACAGAGAATCACAGATACGCAGTATTTT	CASSPLVGQRITDTQYF
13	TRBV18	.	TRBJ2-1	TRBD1	TGTGCCAGCTCACCCGGGACAGGGAATGAGCAGTTCTTC	CASSPGTGNEQFF
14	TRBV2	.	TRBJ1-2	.	TGTGCCAGCAGAGAGACAAGGCAGGGTCGGGGCTACACCTTC	CASRETRQGRGYTF
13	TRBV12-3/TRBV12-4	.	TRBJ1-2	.	TGTGCCAGCAGTTTGGACAGAAACTATGGCTACACCTTC	CASSLDRNYGYTF
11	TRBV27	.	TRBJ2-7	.	TGTGCCAGCAGTAGAGGGTACGAGCAGTACTTC	CASSRGYEQYF
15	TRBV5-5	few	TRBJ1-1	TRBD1	TGTGCCAGCAGCTTCGGAGGGGGCAGTAGTACTGAAGCTTTCTTT	CASSFGGGSSTEAFF
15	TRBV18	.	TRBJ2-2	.	TGTGCCAGCTCACGAAGCCTGGGCGGGACCGGGGAGCTGTTTTTT	CASSRSLGGTGELFF
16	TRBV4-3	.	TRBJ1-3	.	TGCGCCAGCAGCCAAGAAGATAATGCGGCTGGAAACACCATATATTTT	CASSQEDNAAGNTIYF
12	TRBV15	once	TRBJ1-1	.	TGTGCCACCAGGACAGCCAACACTGAAGCTTTCTTT	CATRTANTEAFF
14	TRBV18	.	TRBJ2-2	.	TGTGCCAGCTCACTCCAAAGCGAGTCCGGGGAGCTGTTTTTT	CASSLQSESGELFF
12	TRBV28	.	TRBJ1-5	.	TGTGCCACCCAGGGAAGCAATCAGCCCCAGCATTTT	CATQGSNQPQHF
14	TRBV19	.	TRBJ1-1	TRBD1	TGTGCCAGTAGCCTTGACAGGGGAGGGACTGAAGCTTTCTTT	CASSLDRGGTEAFF
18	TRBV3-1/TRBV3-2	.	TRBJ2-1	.	TGTGCCAGCAGCCAAGATTTCCCGCAGCGGAGAATCTACAATGAGCAGTTCTTC	CASSQDFPQRRIYNEQFF
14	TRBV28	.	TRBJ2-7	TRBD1	TGTGCCAGCAGTCCCGGGGACAGGCCCTACGAGCAGTACTTC	CASSPGDRPYEQYF
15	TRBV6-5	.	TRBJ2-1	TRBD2	TGTGCCAGCACACTCGGGGCTAGCGGTGACAATGAGCAGTTCTTC	CASTLGASGDNEQFF
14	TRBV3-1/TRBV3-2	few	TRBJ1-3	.	TGTGCCAGCAGCCCACGGGAGGCTGGAAACACCATATATTTT	CASSPREAGNTIYF
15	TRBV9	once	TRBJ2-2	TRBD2	TGTGCCAGCAGCGTTGGGACTAGCAGTGCCGGGGAGCTGTTTTTT	CASSVGTSSAGELFF
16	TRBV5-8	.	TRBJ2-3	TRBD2	TGTGCCAGCAGCGCCAAGGGACTAGCGGGATCAGATACGCAGTATTTT	CASSAKGLAGSDTQYF
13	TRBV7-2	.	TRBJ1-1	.	TGTGCCAGCAGTTATGGCCCGAACACTGAAGCTTTCTTT	CASSYGPNTEAFF
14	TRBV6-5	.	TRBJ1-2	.	TGTGCCAGCAGTCCGGACAGAACTAACTATGGCTACACCTTC	CASSPDRTNYGYTF